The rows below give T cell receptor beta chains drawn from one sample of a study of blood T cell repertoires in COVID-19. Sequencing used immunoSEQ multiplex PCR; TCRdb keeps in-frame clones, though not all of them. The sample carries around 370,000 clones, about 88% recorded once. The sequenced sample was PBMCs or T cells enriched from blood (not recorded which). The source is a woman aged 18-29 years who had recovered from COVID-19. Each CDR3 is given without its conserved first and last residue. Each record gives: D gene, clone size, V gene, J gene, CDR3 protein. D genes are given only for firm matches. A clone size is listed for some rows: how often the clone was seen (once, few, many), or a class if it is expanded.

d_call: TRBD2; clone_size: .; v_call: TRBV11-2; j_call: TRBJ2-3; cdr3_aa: ASSLARGGTDTQY
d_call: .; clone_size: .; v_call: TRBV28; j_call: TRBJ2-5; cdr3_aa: ASSLVRRGETQY
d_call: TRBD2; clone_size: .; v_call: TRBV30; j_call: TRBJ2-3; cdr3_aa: AWSGFPSGAGIDTQY
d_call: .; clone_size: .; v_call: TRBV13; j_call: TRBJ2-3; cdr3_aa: ASSRVFGAGERTDTQY
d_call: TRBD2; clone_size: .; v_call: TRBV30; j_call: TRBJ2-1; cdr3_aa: AWKRDGWNEQF
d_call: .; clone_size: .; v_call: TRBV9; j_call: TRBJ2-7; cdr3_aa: ASSFTGSRDEQY
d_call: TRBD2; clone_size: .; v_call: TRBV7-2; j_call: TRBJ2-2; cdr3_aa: ASSLWASGRIGELF
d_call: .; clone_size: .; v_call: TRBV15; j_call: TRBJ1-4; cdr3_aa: ATSRDFREKLF
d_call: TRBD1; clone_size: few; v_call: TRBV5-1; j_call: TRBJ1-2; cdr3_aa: ASSPGQGTGYT
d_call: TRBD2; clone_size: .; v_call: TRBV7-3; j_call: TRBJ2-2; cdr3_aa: ASSPSGGATGELF